The 17 T cell receptor beta chains in this list originate from one sample, sequenced in a study of cytomegalovirus exposure and HLA in healthy donors. PCR primers comprised 60 Vbeta and 13 Jbeta primers. This table comes from immunoSEQ multiplex PCR, and its TCRdb copy is limited to in-frame clones, with some not included. Of fewer than 200,000 clones listed, more than 70% are singletons. Sequences were obtained from PBMCs. The origin of the receptors is a male donor in good health and CMV-seronegative.

This chain joins TRBV7-6 and TRBJ2-7; maybe TRBD2 (6 bases). The V end lost 2 bases, the J end lost 4 bases, and 9 bases lay between the germline ends. The CDR3 sequence is 13 residues long. Germline-derived CDR1 and CDR2 are SGHVS and FNYEAQ. CDR3 DNA sequence: TGTGCCAGCAGCTTAAACAGCGGGTACGAGCAGTACTTC. Encoded protein: CASSLNSGYEQYF.

The chain couples TRBV7-9 to TRBJ2-5, with 9 bases identical to TRBD1. CDR1 and CDR2 from the germline V gene are SEHNR and FQNEAQ (reference sequence). V dropped 3 bases and J dropped 4; count of bases not matched to a gene: 6. This CDR3 comprises 15 residues. The CDR3 DNA sequence: TGTGCCAGCAGCTTGGGGGACAGGGTAGGAGAGACCCAGTACTTC. Translated, it gives CASSLGDRVGETQYF.

V is TRBV23-1 and J is TRBJ1-5, with 8 bases matching TRBD1. TRBV23-1 is designated an ORF whose function remains uncertain. Losses at the gene ends were 6 bases for V and 5 bases for J; bases not matched to a gene: 9. The CDR3 runs 15 residues. The CDR3 reads CASSQGTGLDQPQHF. Here the CDR3 DNA reads TGCGCCAGCAGCCAAGGGACAGGTTTGGATCAGCCCCAGCATTTT.

This sequence joins TRBV4-1 and TRBJ1-3; 9 bases map to TRBD1. The CDR3 is made up of 20 amino acids. From germline, CDR1 is MGHRA and CDR2 YSYEKL. The junction had 16 bases not matched to a gene; V was cut back by 4 bases and J by 0 bases. In DNA, the CDR3 is TGCGCCAGCAGCCCCCTGGCAGGACAGGGGAGGGCCTCCTCTGGAAACACCATATATTTT. Its protein is CASSPLAGQGRASSGNTIYF.

This chain links TRBV19 with TRBJ2-1, with TRBD1 matching over 10 bases. Germline assignment: CDR1 LNHDA and CDR2 SQIVND (reference sequence). The CDR3 is made up of 13 amino acids. V trimming: 9 bases; J trimming: 2 bases; junction bases outside the gene matches: 1. Here the CDR3 DNA reads TGTGCCAGCGGGACAGGGGCCTACAATGAGCAGTTCTTC. This gives the protein CASGTGAYNEQFF.

The chain links TRBV12-2 to TRBJ2-5; the DNA was not compared with TRBD2, the D call given in the table. TRBV12-2 is a pseudogene. This CDR3 has 10 residues. CDR3 nucleotide sequence: TGTGCAAGTCGCCGTGAGACCCAGTACTTC. Encoded protein: CASRRETQYF.

The CDR3 nucleotides read TGTGCCATCGGATATCAGGGGGGGAACACCGGGGAGCTGTTTTTT. Protein sequence: CAIGYQGGNTGELFF. This chain joins TRBV10-3 and TRBJ2-2, with D maybe TRBD1 (7 bases). This CDR3 is 15 amino acids long. V shed 8 bases and J shed 1 base, with 14 bases lying between them. The germline gives CDR1 ENHRY, CDR2 SYGVKD.

The V and J genes are TRBV28 and TRBJ1-4; D remains unclear. Germline CDR1 reads MDHEN; CDR2 reads SYDVKM. This CDR3 has 13 residues. Trimming took 2 bases from V and 5 from J, leaving 6 bases between them. The CDR3 protein is CASSLGRNEKLFF. The CDR3 bases are TGTGCCAGCAGTTTAGGCAGAAATGAAAAACTGTTTTTT. Full variable domain (remainder filled in from reference TRBV28 and TRBJ1-4): DVKVTQSSRYLVKRTGEKVFLECVQDMDHENMFWYRQDPGLGLRLIYFSYDVKMKEKGDIPEGYSVSREKKERFSLILESASTNQTSMYLCASSLGRNEKLFFGSGTQLSVL.

The CDR3 loop reads CATSRDPLHRGATNEKLFF. In DNA form, the CDR3 reads TGTGCCACCAGCAGAGATCCCCTTCACAGGGGCGCAACTAATGAAAAACTGTTTTTT. The rearrangement joins TRBV15 to TRBJ1-4; the match to TRBD1 covers 7 bases. After removal of 0 bases from V and 0 bases from J, the junction contained 10 bases not matched to a gene. Germline V gene sequence: CDR1 LNHNV, CDR2 YYDKDF (reference sequence). CDR3 length: 19 residues.

The V call is TRBV7-8, the J call TRBJ1-2; D call uncertain. This CDR3 comprises 18 residues. The V gene's germline CDR1 is SGHVS and CDR2 FQNEAQ. The V end was cut by 3 bases, the J end by 4 bases, with 24 bases between. CDR3 amino acids: CASSFRTGSEVILYGYTF. CDR3 DNA sequence: TGTGCCAGCAGCTTCCGGACGGGAAGCGAGGTTATTCTCTATGGCTACACCTTC.

Written as DNA, the CDR3 is TGTGCCAGTAGTACAGGGTTTTCTGGAAACACCATATATTTT. Its protein is CASSTGFSGNTIYF. The chain is built from TRBV19 and TRBJ1-3; a weak D match, TRBD1 (5 bases). This CDR3 spans 14 amino acids. V was pared by 4 bases and J by 1 base, with 8 bases between. Germline CDR1 LNHDA, CDR2 SQIVND (reference sequence).

The genes are TRBV27 and TRBJ1-1; D gene uncertain. The ends were cut back, 6 bases at V and 7 bases at J, with 18 bases in the middle. CDR1 is MNHEY, CDR2 SMNVEV, per germline (reference sequence). The length of the CDR3 is 14 residues. The CDR3 is CASSMMWNADEAFF. CDR3 DNA: TGTGCCAGCAGCATGATGTGGAATGCGGATGAAGCTTTCTTT.

The V and J genes are TRBV7-3 and TRBJ2-2, with D perhaps matching TRBD1 (5 bases). V was trimmed by 3 bases and J by 3 bases, leaving 11 bases between them. CDR3 length equals 15 residues. The germline CDR1 and CDR2 sequences are SGHTA and FQGTGA. Here the CDR3 DNA reads TGTGCCAGCAGCTTTACTGACAGACACACCGGGGAGCTGTTTTTT. Amino acids: CASSFTDRHTGELFF.

The rearrangement links TRBV5-4 to TRBJ1-1; 7 positions match TRBD1. The CDR3 is 12 residues long. Germline V gives CDR1 SGHNT, CDR2 YYREEE (reference sequence). Trimming at V came to 5 bases and at J to 7 bases, leaving 5 bases not matched to a gene. For the CDR3, the DNA is TGTGCCAGCAGAAATCGACAGGGTGAAGCTTTCTTT. Protein: CASRNRQGEAFF.

The V and J genes are TRBV19 and TRBJ2-4, with 10 bases lining up with TRBD1. Germline loops: CDR1 LNHDA, CDR2 SQIVND (reference sequence). With V trimmed by 3 bases and J by 1 base, 3 bases remained unmatched. This CDR3 comprises 16 residues. CDR3 loop: CASSMDRGEAKNIQYF. The CDR3, as DNA: TGTGCCAGTAGTATGGACAGGGGGGAGGCCAAAAACATTCAGTACTTC.

This clone was detected a few times. This chain joins TRBV27 and TRBJ1-2; the match to TRBD1 covers 8 bases. V gave up 6 bases and J gave up 6 bases; unmatched junction bases: 15. The CDR3 length is 16 residues. Germline values: CDR1 MNHEY, CDR2 SMNVEV (reference sequence). The CDR3 coding sequence is TGTGCCAGCAGCCTTAGGACAGGGTTAATGGGGGATGGCTACACCTTC. It encodes CASSLRTGLMGDGYTF.

This sequence joins TRBV7-9 and TRBJ1-6; 7 bases are a match to TRBD1. Trimming removed 1 base from V and 7 bases from J; junction bases left unmatched: 4. In germline, CDR1 is SEHNR, CDR2 FQNEAQ (reference sequence). The CDR3 is made up of 15 amino acids. CDR3 nucleotide sequence: TGTGCCAGCAGCTTAGGCGGACAGGCCAATTCACCCCTCCACTTT. Protein sequence: CASSLGGQANSPLHF.